The clone carrying this T cell receptor (beta chain) was seen ten or more times. Its antigen is not known. This record belongs to a study of CD8 T cells in ankylosing spondylitis. General study points: Characteristic of ankylosing spondylitis blood, it appeared, was a TCR beta motif comprising fewer than 10 highly homologous variants. Clones tied to disease were said to be significantly enriched in matched ankylosing spondylitis synovial fluid. Some motif variants had been reported before (in reactive arthritis synovial fluid and blood).

Germline-derived CDR1 and CDR2 are DFQATT and SNEGSKA (reference sequence). The CDR3 runs 14 residues. V was pared by 5 bases and J by 5 bases, with 13 bases between. TCRdb analysed the 5' RACE reads with MiXCR anew, one entry per CDR3 protein. The repertoire consists of around 450,000 distinct CDR3 sequences, with roughly 26% occurring once and the leading ten covering about 0.89%. Sequencing was carried out using blood, either unsorted or a sorted T cell fraction (not recorded which). V and J are TRBV20-1 and TRBJ1-6; D call uncertain. This sequence originates from a male donor with ankylosing spondylitis. The CDR3 protein is CSAGDWANNSPLHF. In DNA, the CDR3 is TGCAGTGCTGGGGATTGGGCAAATAATTCACCCCTCCACTTT.